Detailed here is one TCR beta chain. Its target is unknown. 13 Jbeta primers and 60 Vbeta primers were used for the PCR. TCRdb keeps only in-frame clones here, not all; method: immunoSEQ multiplex PCR. This table holds a few hundred thousand clones, around 75% found once. These data belong to a study of cytomegalovirus exposure and HLA in healthy donors. General study points: As a later analysis showed, a missense DCLRE1C variant was linked to trimming of TCR beta V- and J-genes. In a later analysis, DRB1 alleles had the most associated TCRs; HLA-C alleles the fewest.

V lost 7 bases and J lost 11; bases outside the gene matches: 13. The CDR3 has 12 amino acids. Looked up from germline, CDR1 is GTSNPN and CDR2 is SVGIG (reference sequence). Material for sequencing was PBMCs. The rearrangement links TRBV30 to TRBJ1-1, with TRBD1 identical over 7 bases. The TCR originated in a woman in her thirties in good health and CMV-seronegative. CDR3 protein: CAFQHPGQWAFF. The CDR3 region has the DNA TGTGCCTTTCAGCATCCGGGACAGTGGGCTTTCTTT.